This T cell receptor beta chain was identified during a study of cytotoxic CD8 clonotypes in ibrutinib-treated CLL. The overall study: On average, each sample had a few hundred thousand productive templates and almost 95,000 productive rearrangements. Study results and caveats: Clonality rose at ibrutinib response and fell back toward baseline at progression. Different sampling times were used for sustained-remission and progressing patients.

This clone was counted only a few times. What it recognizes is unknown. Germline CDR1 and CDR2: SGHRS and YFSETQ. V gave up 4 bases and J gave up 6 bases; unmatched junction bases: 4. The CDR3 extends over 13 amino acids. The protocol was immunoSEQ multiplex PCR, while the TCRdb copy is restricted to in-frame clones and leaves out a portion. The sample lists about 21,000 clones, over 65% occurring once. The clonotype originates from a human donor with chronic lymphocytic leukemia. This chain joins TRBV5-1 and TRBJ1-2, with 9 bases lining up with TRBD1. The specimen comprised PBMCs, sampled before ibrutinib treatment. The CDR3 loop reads CASSLGQGNGYTF. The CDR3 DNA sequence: TGCGCCAGCAGCCTGGGACAGGGCAATGGCTACACCTTC. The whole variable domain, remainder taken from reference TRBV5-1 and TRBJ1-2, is KAGVTQTPRYLIKTRGQQVTLSCSPISGHRSVSWYQQTPGQGLQFLFEYFSETQRNKGNFPGRFSGRQFSNSRSEMNVSTLELGDSALYLCASSLGQGNGYTFGSGTRLTVV.